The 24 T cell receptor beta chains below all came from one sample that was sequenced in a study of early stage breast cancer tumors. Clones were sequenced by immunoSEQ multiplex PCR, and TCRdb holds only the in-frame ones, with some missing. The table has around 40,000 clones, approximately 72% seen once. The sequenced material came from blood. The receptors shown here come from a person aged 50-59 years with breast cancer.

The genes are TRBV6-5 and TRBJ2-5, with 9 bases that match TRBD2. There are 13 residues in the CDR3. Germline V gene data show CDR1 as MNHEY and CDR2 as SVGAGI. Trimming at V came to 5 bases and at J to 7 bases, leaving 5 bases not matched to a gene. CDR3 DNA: TGTGCCAGCAGTCCCGGGACTAGCAGGACCCAGTACTTC. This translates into CASSPGTSRTQYF.

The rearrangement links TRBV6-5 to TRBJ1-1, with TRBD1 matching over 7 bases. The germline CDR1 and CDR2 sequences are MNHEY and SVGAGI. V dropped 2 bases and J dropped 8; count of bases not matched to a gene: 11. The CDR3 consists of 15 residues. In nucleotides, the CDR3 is TGTGCCAGCAGTTACGTAGGGGTGACAGGGAGGGAAGCTTTCTTT. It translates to CASSYVGVTGREAFF.

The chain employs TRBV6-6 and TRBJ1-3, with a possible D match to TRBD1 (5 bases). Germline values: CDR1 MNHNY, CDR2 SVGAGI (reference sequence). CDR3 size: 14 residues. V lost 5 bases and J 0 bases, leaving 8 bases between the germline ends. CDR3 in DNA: TGTGCCAGCAGTGCCGACAGCTCTGGAAACACCATATATTTT. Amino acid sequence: CASSADSSGNTIYF.

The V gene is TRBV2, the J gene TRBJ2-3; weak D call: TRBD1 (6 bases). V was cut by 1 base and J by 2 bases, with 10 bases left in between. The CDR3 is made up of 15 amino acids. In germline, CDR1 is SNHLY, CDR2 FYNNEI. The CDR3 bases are TGTGCCAGCAGTGAAGGGGGGCCACCCACAGATACGCAGTATTTT. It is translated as CASSEGGPPTDTQYF.

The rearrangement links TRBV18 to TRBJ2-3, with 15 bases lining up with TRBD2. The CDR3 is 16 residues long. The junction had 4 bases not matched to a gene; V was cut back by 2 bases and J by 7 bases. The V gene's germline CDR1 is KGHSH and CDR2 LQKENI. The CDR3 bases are TGTGCCAGCTCACCAGGACTAGCGGGGGGGCCTAATACGCAGTATTTT. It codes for CASSPGLAGGPNTQYF.

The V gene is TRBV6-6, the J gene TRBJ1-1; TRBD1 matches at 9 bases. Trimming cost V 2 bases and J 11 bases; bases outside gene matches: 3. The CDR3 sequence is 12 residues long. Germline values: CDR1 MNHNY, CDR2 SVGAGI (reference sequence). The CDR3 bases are TGTGCCAGCAGTTACCCCGGACAGGGGGCTTTCTTT. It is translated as CASSYPGQGAFF.

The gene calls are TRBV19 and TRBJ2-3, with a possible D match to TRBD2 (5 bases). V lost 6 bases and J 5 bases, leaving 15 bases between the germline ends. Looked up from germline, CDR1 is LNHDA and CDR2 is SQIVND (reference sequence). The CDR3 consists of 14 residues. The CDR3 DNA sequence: TGTGCCAGTAGCCCCGGAGGCCGGGAAGATACGCAGTATTTT. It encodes CASSPGGREDTQYF.

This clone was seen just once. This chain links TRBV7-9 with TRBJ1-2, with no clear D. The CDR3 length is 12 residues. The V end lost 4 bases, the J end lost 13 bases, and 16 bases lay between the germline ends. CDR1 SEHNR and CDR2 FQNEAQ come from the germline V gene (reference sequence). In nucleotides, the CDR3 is TGTGCCAGCAGCTCGCTGACTCACCACGCCACCTTC. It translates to CASSSLTHHATF.

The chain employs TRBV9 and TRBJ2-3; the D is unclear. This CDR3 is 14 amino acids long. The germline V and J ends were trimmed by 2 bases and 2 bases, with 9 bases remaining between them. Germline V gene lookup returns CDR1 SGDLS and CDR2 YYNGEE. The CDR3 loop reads CASSVRLATDTQYF. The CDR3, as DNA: TGTGCCAGCAGCGTTAGACTGGCCACAGATACGCAGTATTTT.

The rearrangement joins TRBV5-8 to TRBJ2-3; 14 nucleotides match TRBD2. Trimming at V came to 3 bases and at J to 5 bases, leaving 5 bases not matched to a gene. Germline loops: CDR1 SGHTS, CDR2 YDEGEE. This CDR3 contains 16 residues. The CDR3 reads CASSSGLAGGQDTQYF. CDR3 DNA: TGTGCCAGCAGCTCAGGACTAGCGGGGGGTCAAGATACGCAGTATTTT.

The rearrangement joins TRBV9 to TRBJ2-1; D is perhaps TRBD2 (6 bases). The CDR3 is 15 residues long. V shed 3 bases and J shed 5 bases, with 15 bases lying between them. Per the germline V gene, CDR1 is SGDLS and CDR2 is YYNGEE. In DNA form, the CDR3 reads TGTGCCAGCAGCGCCGCGGGACTGAAACACAATGAGCAGTTCTTC. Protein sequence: CASSAAGLKHNEQFF.

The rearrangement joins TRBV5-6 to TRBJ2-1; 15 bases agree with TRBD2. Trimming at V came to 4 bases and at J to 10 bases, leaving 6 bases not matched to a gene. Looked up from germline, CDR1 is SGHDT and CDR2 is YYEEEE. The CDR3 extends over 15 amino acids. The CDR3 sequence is CASSQGLAGGAEQFF. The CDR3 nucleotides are TGTGCCAGCAGCCAAGGACTAGCGGGGGGGGCGGAGCAGTTCTTC.

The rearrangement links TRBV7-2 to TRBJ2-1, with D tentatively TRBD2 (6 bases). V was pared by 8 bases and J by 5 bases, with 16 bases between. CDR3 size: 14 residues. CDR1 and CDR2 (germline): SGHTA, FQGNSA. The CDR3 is CASRGLPPNNEQFF. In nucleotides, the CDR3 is TGTGCCAGCCGGGGACTCCCCCCCAACAATGAGCAGTTCTTC.

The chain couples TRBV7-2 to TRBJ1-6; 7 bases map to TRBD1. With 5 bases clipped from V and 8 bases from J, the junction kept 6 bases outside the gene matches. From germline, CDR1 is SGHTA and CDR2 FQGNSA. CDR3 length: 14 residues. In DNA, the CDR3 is TGTGCCAGCAGCAAAAGGACAGGTGATTCACCCCTCCACTTT. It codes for CASSKRTGDSPLHF.

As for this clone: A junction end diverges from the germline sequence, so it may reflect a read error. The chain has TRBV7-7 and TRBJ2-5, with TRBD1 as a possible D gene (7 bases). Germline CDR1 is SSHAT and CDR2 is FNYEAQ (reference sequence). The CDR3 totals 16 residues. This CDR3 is CASSYPSARGEETQYF. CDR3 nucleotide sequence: TGTGCTAGCAGCTATCCTAGCGCCAGGGGGGAAGAGACCCAGTACTTC.

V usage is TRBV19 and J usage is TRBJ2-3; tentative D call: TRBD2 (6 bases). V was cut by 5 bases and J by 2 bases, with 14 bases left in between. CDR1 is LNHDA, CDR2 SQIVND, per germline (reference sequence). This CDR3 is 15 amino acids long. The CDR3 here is CASSFGRGATDTQYF. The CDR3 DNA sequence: TGTGCCAGTAGTTTTGGGCGGGGAGCCACAGATACGCAGTATTTT. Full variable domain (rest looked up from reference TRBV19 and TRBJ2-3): DGGITQSPKYLFRKEGQNVTLSCEQNLNHDAMYWYRQDPGQGLRLIYYSQIVNDFQKGDIAEGYSVSREKKESFPLTVTSAQKNPTAFYLCASSFGRGATDTQYFGPGTRLTVL.

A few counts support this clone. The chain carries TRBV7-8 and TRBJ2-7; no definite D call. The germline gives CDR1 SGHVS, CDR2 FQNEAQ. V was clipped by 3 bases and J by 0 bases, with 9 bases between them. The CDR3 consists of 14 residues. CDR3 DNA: TGTGCCAGCAGCTTGTCGGCAGGCTCCTACGAGCAGTACGTC. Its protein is CASSLSAGSYEQYV.

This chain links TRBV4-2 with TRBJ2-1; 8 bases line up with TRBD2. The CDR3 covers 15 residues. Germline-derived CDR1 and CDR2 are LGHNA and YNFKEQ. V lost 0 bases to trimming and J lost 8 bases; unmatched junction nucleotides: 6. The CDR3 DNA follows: TGTGCCAGCAGCCAAGATCAAGCGGGAGCCTATGAGCAGTTCTTC. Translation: CASSQDQAGAYEQFF.

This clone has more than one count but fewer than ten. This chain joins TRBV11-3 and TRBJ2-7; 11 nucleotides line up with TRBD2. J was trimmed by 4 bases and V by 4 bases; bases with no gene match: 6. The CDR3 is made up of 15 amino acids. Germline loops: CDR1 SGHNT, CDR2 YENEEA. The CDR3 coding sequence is TGTGCCAGCAGCTACCTAGCGGGAGGATTTTACGAGCAGTACTTC. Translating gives CASSYLAGGFYEQYF.

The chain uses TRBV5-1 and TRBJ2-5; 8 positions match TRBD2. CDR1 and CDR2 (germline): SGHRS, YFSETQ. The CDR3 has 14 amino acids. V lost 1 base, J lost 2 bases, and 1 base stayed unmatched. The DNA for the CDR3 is TGCGCCAGCAGCTTGACTAGCGGACAAGAGACCCAGTACTTC. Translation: CASSLTSGQETQYF.

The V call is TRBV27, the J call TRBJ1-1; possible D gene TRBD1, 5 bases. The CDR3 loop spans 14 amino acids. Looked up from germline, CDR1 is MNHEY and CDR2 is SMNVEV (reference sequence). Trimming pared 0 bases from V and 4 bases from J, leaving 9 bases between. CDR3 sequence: CASSLSDGGTEAFF. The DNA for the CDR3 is TGTGCCAGCAGTTTATCGGACGGGGGCACTGAAGCTTTCTTT.

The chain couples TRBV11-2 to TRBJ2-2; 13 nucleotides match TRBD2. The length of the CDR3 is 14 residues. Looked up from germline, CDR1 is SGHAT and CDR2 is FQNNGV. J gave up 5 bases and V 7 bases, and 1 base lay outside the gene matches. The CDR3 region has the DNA TGTGCCAGCAAACTAGCGGGAGGGACCGGGGAGCTGTTTTTT. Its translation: CASKLAGGTGELFF.

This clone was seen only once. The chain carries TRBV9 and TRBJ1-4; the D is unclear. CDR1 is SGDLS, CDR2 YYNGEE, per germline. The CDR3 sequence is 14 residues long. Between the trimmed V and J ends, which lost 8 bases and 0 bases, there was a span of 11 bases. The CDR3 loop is CASNGGTTNEKLFF. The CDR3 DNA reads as TGTGCCAGTAATGGAGGGACAACTAATGAAAAACTGTTTTTT.

CDR3 nucleotides: TGTGCCAGCAGCCGGGGGGCTAGCGGGAGGGCCCTCGACGAGCAGTACTTC. Encoded protein: CASSRGASGRALDEQYF. The chain combines TRBV7-2 with TRBJ2-7, with 12 nucleotides matching TRBD2. The length of the CDR3 is 17 residues. V trimming: 5 bases; J trimming: 5 bases; junction bases outside the gene matches: 13. Germline V gene sequence: CDR1 SGHTA, CDR2 FQGNSA. The variable domain in full, completed from reference TRBV7-2 and TRBJ2-7, reads GAGVSQSPSNKVTEKGKDVELRCDPISGHTALYWYRQSLGQGLEFLIYFQGNSAPDKSGLPSDRFSAERTGGSVSTLTIQRTQQEDSAVYLCASSRGASGRALDEQYFGPGTRLTVT.